These 13 T cell receptor beta chains were sequenced from one sample in a study of cytomegalovirus exposure and HLA in healthy donors (dated 2017 in TCRdb). Library prep was done by the immunoSEQ multiplex PCR assay. What TCRdb holds here is the immuneACCESS table cut down to in-frame rearrangements. Part of the clones is not present; checked against another copy, under half of the missing clones reflect an unresolved V gene, and the others are unexplained. The sample includes approximately 150,000 clones, with approximately 91% observed a single time. About 0.7% of the sample is taken by the ten largest. Sequences were obtained from PBMCs. Every receptor here comes from a man aged 18 to 29 in good health and CMV-seronegative.

CDR3 amino acids: CASSSPTGGTEAFF. The CDR3 DNA follows: TGCGCCAGCAGCTCCCCCACAGGGGGCACTGAAGCTTTCTTT. The V gene is TRBV4-1, the J gene TRBJ1-1; TRBD1 agrees at 8 bases. The CDR3 consists of 14 residues. The V gene end was trimmed by 5 bases and the J gene end by 4 bases; junction bases not matched to a gene: 6. Germline-derived CDR1 and CDR2 are MGHRA and YSYEKL.

The gene calls are TRBV5-1 and TRBJ2-1; TRBD2 agrees at 9 bases. The CDR3 has 15 residues. Germline CDR1 reads SGHRS; CDR2 reads YFSETQ. Trimming cost V 4 bases and J 6 bases; bases outside gene matches: 8. CDR3 nucleotide sequence: TGCGCCAGCAGCCATAGCGGGGGCTCCGCCAATGAGCAGTTCTTC. This encodes CASSHSGGSANEQFF.

This chain joins TRBV12-5 and TRBJ2-1; 10 nucleotides match TRBD2. Germline CDR1 is LGHNT and CDR2 is FRNRAP. This CDR3 has 14 amino acids. Trimming removed 3 bases from V and 7 bases from J; junction bases left unmatched: 3. The CDR3 loop reads CASGFSGRRNEQFF. The CDR3, as DNA: TGTGCTAGTGGTTTTAGCGGGAGGCGAAATGAGCAGTTCTTC. Full variable domain (missing parts from reference TRBV12-5 and TRBJ2-1): DARVTQTPRHKVTEMGQEVTMRCQPILGHNTVFWYRQTMMQGLELLAYFRNRAPLDDSGMPKDRFSAEMPDATLATLKIQPSEPRDSAVYFCASGFSGRRNEQFFGPGTRLTVL.

The DNA for the CDR3 is TGTGCCAGTAGTGGTCGGGACAGGGGCTACGAGCAGTACTTC. Amino acids: CASSGRDRGYEQYF. The rearrangement uses TRBV19 and TRBJ2-7; 10 nucleotides agree with TRBD1. The junction had 4 bases not matched to a gene; V was cut back by 5 bases and J by 3 bases. This CDR3 is built from 14 residues. Looked up from germline, CDR1 is LNHDA and CDR2 is SQIVND (reference sequence).

The chain links TRBV5-4 to TRBJ2-5, with TRBD2 as a possible D gene (5 bases). CDR3 length: 14 residues. CDR1 and CDR2 from the germline V gene are SGHNT and YYREEE (reference sequence). Trimming left V 1 base short and J 2 bases short, with 9 bases between. DNA for the CDR3: TGTGCCAGCAGCTTGATGGACTCACAAGAGACCCAGTACTTC. It codes for CASSLMDSQETQYF.

This clone occurred once. V and J are TRBV27 and TRBJ2-2, with a tentative D call TRBD1 (6 bases). CDR3 length: 17 residues. The germline V gene has CDR1 MNHEY and CDR2 SMNVEV (reference sequence). Trimming removed 9 bases at V and 3 bases at J, with 23 bases between. CDR3 in DNA: TGTGCCAGGGTTGGCCAGGGGCACCATGGGGACACCGGGGAGCTGTTTTTT. It is translated as CARVGQGHHGDTGELFF.

The gene calls are TRBV7-2 and TRBJ1-5; D call uncertain. This CDR3 is built from 13 residues. Deletions cut 1 base from V and 7 bases from J, with 8 bases between. Germline V lookup: CDR1 SGHTA, CDR2 FQGNSA. CDR3 DNA: TGTGCCAGCAGCTTAGAACAGTGGCAGCCCCAGCATTTT. Protein product: CASSLEQWQPQHF.

This clone was counted a few times. The chain links TRBV28 to TRBJ1-1; TRBD1 aligns across 11 bases. CDR3 size: 15 residues. V lost 5 bases to trimming and J lost 5 bases; unmatched junction nucleotides: 7. In germline, CDR1 is MDHEN, CDR2 SYDVKM. CDR3 loop: CASSTGTGGRTEAFF. CDR3 sequence (DNA): TGTGCCAGCAGTACCGGGACAGGGGGGAGGACTGAAGCTTTCTTT.

This chain links TRBV5-1 with TRBJ2-7; 8 bases align to TRBD1. V gave up 3 bases and J gave up 9 bases; unmatched junction bases: 8. CDR1 is SGHRS and CDR2 is YFSETQ in the germline V gene. This CDR3 contains 13 residues. For the CDR3, the DNA is TGCGCCAGCAGCTACGGACAGGGAGAGGCGCAGTACTTC. It specifies CASSYGQGEAQYF.

This chain connects TRBV27 to TRBJ1-4, with D perhaps TRBD1 (6 bases). The CDR3 is 13 amino acids. Trimming removed 2 bases from V and 7 bases from J, with 8 bases in between. Germline V CDR1 and CDR2: MNHEY, SMNVEV (reference sequence). The CDR3 nucleotides read TGTGCCAGCAGTTTAGTCAGGGGTGAAAAACTGTTTTTT. Translation: CASSLVRGEKLFF.

The genes are TRBV5-4 and TRBJ1-4, with 7 bases matching TRBD1. Per germline, CDR1 SGHNT and CDR2 YYREEE (reference sequence). V gave up 1 base and J gave up 6 bases; unmatched junction bases: 3. The CDR3 contains 14 residues. The DNA of the CDR3 is TGTGCCAGCAGCTTGACAGGGGTGGATGAAAAACTGTTTTTT. Translating it yields CASSLTGVDEKLFF.

This clone was picked up one time. The V gene is TRBV28, the J gene TRBJ1-2; 7 nucleotides agree with TRBD1. In germline, CDR1 is MDHEN, CDR2 SYDVKM. V shed 6 bases and J 5 bases; nucleotides not matched to a gene: 24. This CDR3 has 19 residues. CDR3 in DNA: TGTGCCAGCAGCCTTAGTATGGTGGCAGGGGGTTCGGTCCTATATGGCTACACCTTC. It encodes CASSLSMVAGGSVLYGYTF.

The chain employs TRBV5-1 and TRBJ2-7; 7 bases line up with TRBD2. Trimming removed 2 bases from V and 2 bases from J; junction bases left unmatched: 10. Germline V gene sequence: CDR1 SGHRS, CDR2 YFSETQ. The CDR3 is 16 amino acids. The CDR3 loop is CASSFLASSGAYEQYF. The DNA of the CDR3 is TGCGCCAGCAGCTTTTTGGCGTCTAGCGGAGCCTACGAGCAGTACTTC.